Listed below are T cell receptor beta chains from one sample, sequenced in a study of T cell repertoires in cytomegalovirus infection. For these TCRs, the target antigens are not known. TCRdb called the reads again in MiXCR, with one record for every CDR3 protein. The sample yields more than 250,000 distinct CDR3 sequences, around 25% seen once. This specimen consisted of cultured PBMCs, obtained from culture after CMV antigen stimulation. All receptors derive from a human donor in good health (CMV status not recorded). Some clones in this sample may be carry-over from other donors' samples. Each CDR3 is given with its conserved first and last residue. A D gene is named only where the DNA matches it firmly. Rows may omit the clone size; those that give it use once, few, many or a size class.

V gene,J gene,D gene,clone size,CDR3 DNA,CDR3 protein
TRBV5-8,TRBJ1-1,-,few,TGTGCCAGCAGCTCCCGGGGAGTGGGTTTCGTTAACACTGAAGCTTTCTTT,CASSSRGVGFVNTEAFF
TRBV12-3/TRBV12-4,TRBJ2-7,TRBD1,many,TGTGCCAGCAGCCCCGGGACAGGGGGCTCATACGAGCAGTACTTC,CASSPGTGGSYEQYF
TRBV29-1,TRBJ1-1,-,few,TGCAGCGTTGAAAGGGTGATGAACACTGAAGCTTTCTTT,CSVERVMNTEAFF
TRBV7-9,TRBJ1-2,-,-,TGTGCCAGCAGCTTAATATTATCGGGGGCGGATGGCTACACCTTC,CASSLILSGADGYTF
TRBV28,TRBJ1-2,TRBD1,-,TGTGCCAGCAGTTCGGGACAGGGTGTATTCGGCTATGGCTACACCTTC,CASSSGQGVFGYGYTF
TRBV4-1,TRBJ1-2,TRBD1,few,TGCGCCAGCAGCCAAGGGGTCGGGACAGGGGTAAACTATGGCTACACCTTC,CASSQGVGTGVNYGYTF
TRBV20-1,TRBJ2-1,-,-,TGCAGTGCTAGCGGGAGAGGTGAGCAGTTCTTC,CSASGRGEQFF
TRBV7-2,TRBJ1-5,-,-,TGTGCCAGCAGTTACGAGCTTGATCAGCCCCAGCATTTT,CASSYELDQPQHF
TRBV28,TRBJ2-3,-,-,TGTGCCAGCAGTTTATGGAGGGACGGAGATACGCAGTATTTT,CASSLWRDGDTQYF
TRBV7-2,TRBJ1-5,TRBD1,many,TGTGCCAGCAGCGCCGGGACAGGGCGAGCTCAGCCCCAGCATTTT,CASSAGTGRAQPQHF
TRBV6-6,TRBJ1-1,-,few,TGTGCCAGCAGTTACATAGTCGGGGACCGCGGAAGCTTT,CASSYIVGDRGSF
TRBV7-2,TRBJ1-5,-,-,TGTGCCAGCAGCTTAGTGGGGGCATCGGCAGAAACTAATCAGCCCCAGCATTTT,CASSLVGASAETNQPQHF
TRBV20-1,TRBJ2-3,-,few,TGCAGTGCTAGCTTTAGACAGGTCACGGGCACAGATACGCAGTATTTT,CSASFRQVTGTDTQYF
TRBV19,TRBJ1-1,-,-,TGTGCCAGTAGTATACGAGAGGGGTTGAACACTGAAGCTTTCTTT,CASSIREGLNTEAFF
TRBV25-1,TRBJ1-1,-,-,TGTGCCAGCAGTGAAATAGGACCCGTTGCTGAAGCTTTCTTT,CASSEIGPVAEAFF
TRBV23-1,TRBJ2-3,-,-,TGCGCCAGCAGTCACCGAGGACAGATCACAGATACGCAGTATTTT,CASSHRGQITDTQYF
TRBV2,TRBJ1-2,-,few,TGTGCCAGCAGTGAACGCATATTCTATGGCTACACCTTC,CASSERIFYGYTF
TRBV7-9,TRBJ1-1,-,many,TGTGCCAGCAGCTTAGAACAGGGCGACACTGAAGCTTTCTTT,CASSLEQGDTEAFF
TRBV11-3,TRBJ1-1,-,-,TGTGCCAGCAGCTTGAAACTACAGGGGAACACTGAAGCTTTCTTT,CASSLKLQGNTEAFF
TRBV7-2,TRBJ2-5,-,many,TGTGCCAGCAGCTCCACCTACACAAGCATCCAAGAGACCCAGTACTTC,CASSSTYTSIQETQYF
TRBV7-2,TRBJ2-3,TRBD1,-,TGTGCCAGCAGCGCCTGGCTGACAGGGGGCGCGACAGATACGCAGTATTTT,CASSAWLTGGATDTQYF
TRBV7-8,TRBJ2-3,TRBD2,many,TGTGCCAGCAAGAGACTAGCGGGAGCTACGCAGTATTTT,CASKRLAGATQYF
TRBV15,TRBJ2-7,-,many,TGTGCCACCAGCGCGCGGACGACGGGCCACGAGCAGTACTTC,CATSARTTGHEQYF
TRBV4-1,TRBJ1-5,-,few,TGCGCCAGCAGCCATCAGGGAGGTAGCAATCAGCCCCAGCATTTT,CASSHQGGSNQPQHF
TRBV7-9,TRBJ1-4,TRBD1,few,TGTGCCAGCAGCCCAAGGACAGGGCGACTCAATGAAAAACTGTTTTTT,CASSPRTGRLNEKLFF
TRBV4-3,TRBJ1-2,-,few,TGCGCCAGCAGCCAAGATCTCATGGGGGTGGGTCTGGCGCAATATGGCTACACCTTC,CASSQDLMGVGLAQYGYTF
TRBV10-3,TRBJ1-1,TRBD1,-,TGTGCCATCAGTGATTCCGACAGGGGCGACACTGAAGCTTTCTTT,CAISDSDRGDTEAFF
TRBV28,TRBJ2-4,-,-,TGTGCCAGCAGTTTAGGGCAAATAAACATTCAGTACTTC,CASSLGQINIQYF
TRBV5-1,TRBJ2-4,TRBD1,-,TGCGCCAGCAGCTTAGGACAGGGTTACGAAAACATTCAGTACTTC,CASSLGQGYENIQYF
TRBV18,TRBJ2-5,-,-,TGTGCCAGCTCACCACCGGGTCAGCCAGAGACCCAGTACTTC,CASSPPGQPETQYF
TRBV6-6,TRBJ1-1,TRBD1,-,TGTGCCAGCAGTGACGGACAGGGCCACACTGAAGCTTTCTTT,CASSDGQGHTEAFF
TRBV30,TRBJ1-1,-,-,TGTGCCTGGAGTGTGGCGGCTGAAGCTTTCTTT,CAWSVAAEAFF
TRBV20-1,TRBJ1-2,-,few,TGCAGTGCTAGAGATTTAGGGACGGGCTACACCTTC,CSARDLGTGYTF
TRBV7-9,TRBJ2-1,TRBD2,many,TGTGCCAGCAGCTTTGAGACTAGCGGGAGGTCCAATGAGCAGTTCTTC,CASSFETSGRSNEQFF
TRBV9,TRBJ1-1,-,-,TGTGCCAGCAGCGGCTCAGGGGCTGAAGCTTTCTTT,CASSGSGAEAFF
TRBV7-2,TRBJ2-1,-,few,TGTGCCAGCAGCCCGGGACGGATTTACAATGAGCAGTTCTTC,CASSPGRIYNEQFF
TRBV7-2,TRBJ2-7,-,many,TGTGCCAGCGCCCGGGCCGGACTCCTCGAGCAGTACTTC,CASARAGLLEQYF
TRBV7-2,TRBJ1-6,TRBD1,many,TGTGCCAGCAGCTCACCAGGGGGATATTCACCCCTCCACTTT,CASSSPGGYSPLHF
TRBV2,TRBJ2-6,-,few,TGTGCCAGCAGTGATGTGCCGGGGACGGCAGGGGCCAACGTCCTGACTTTC,CASSDVPGTAGANVLTF
TRBV19,TRBJ1-2,-,-,TGTGCCAGTAGTATGACCCATCTATCCTGGGGGGTCTCGCCCTATGGCTACTCCTTC,CASSMTHLSWGVSPYGYSF
TRBV6-2/TRBV6-3,TRBJ1-2,-,-,TGTGCCAGCACTAACCCCGGGAGCTACACCTTC,CASTNPGSYTF
TRBV20-1,TRBJ2-5,TRBD2,-,TGCAGTGCTACCACTTCCCGTGGCGGGAGCCGTGAGACCCAGTACTTC,CSATTSRGGSRETQYF
TRBV12-3/TRBV12-4,TRBJ2-3,-,few,TGTGCCAGCAGTTGGACCCCAGATACGCAGTATTTT,CASSWTPDTQYF
TRBV7-6,TRBJ2-7,TRBD2,-,TGTGCCAGCAGCTTACTAGCGGGAGGGGACGAGCAGTACTTC,CASSLLAGGDEQYF
TRBV3-1,TRBJ2-5,-,few,TGTGCCAGCAGCCAAGAGGGCGGGCGAAGGCGCGAGACCCAGTACTTC,CASSQEGGRRRETQYF